The 14 T cell receptor beta chains presented below share a single source sample, sequenced in a study of cytomegalovirus exposure and HLA in healthy donors. A multiplex PCR was run with 60 Vbeta primers and 13 Jbeta primers. Some clones are missing from TCRdb's copy, which holds only in-frame ones; the method was immunoSEQ multiplex PCR. Its table lists some 80,000 clones. Material: PBMCs. These TCRs come from a woman aged 25 to 45 in good health and CMV-seronegative.

CDR3 nucleotides: TGTGCCAGTAGTGCCCACAGGGGCTCCGGAAACACCATATATTTT. Its translation: CASSAHRGSGNTIYF. This sequence joins TRBV19 and TRBJ1-3, with TRBD1 matching 7 bases. From germline, CDR1 is LNHDA and CDR2 SQIVND (reference sequence). This CDR3 has 15 amino acids. J was trimmed by 4 bases and V by 5 bases; bases with no gene match: 8.

This sequence joins TRBV11-2 and TRBJ1-2; possible D gene TRBD1, 6 bases. The germline V gene encodes CDR1 SGHAT and CDR2 FQNNGV. Trimming stripped 9 bases from V and 9 bases from J, with 14 bases between. The CDR3 runs to 11 residues. The CDR3 loop is CARSQGWSYTF. CDR3 nucleotides: TGTGCCAGAAGCCAGGGGTGGAGCTACACCTTC.

The chain links TRBV9 to TRBJ2-5; 13 positions agree with TRBD2. Losses at the gene ends were 1 base for V and 5 bases for J; bases not matched to a gene: 5. CDR3 length equals 16 residues. Germline values: CDR1 SGDLS, CDR2 YYNGEE. CDR3 sequence: CASSVTSGGAQETQYF. DNA for the CDR3: TGTGCCAGCAGCGTAACTAGCGGGGGGGCCCAGGAGACCCAGTACTTC.

The chain recombines TRBV11-2 with TRBJ2-2, with TRBD2 as a possible D gene (6 bases). V lost 0 bases, J lost 7 bases, and 12 bases lay in between. CDR1 is SGHAT, CDR2 FQNNGV, per germline. This CDR3 is 15 amino acids long. The CDR3, as DNA: TGTGCCAGCAGCTTAGATCGCCCCGGGGGCGGGGAGCTGTTTTTT. Translating gives CASSLDRPGGGELFF. The whole variable domain, filled in from reference TRBV11-2 and TRBJ2-2, reads EAGVAQSPRYKIIEKRQSVAFWCNPISGHATLYWYQQILGQGPKLLIQFQNNGVVDDSQLPKDRFSAERLKGVDSTLKIQPAKLEDSAVYLCASSLDRPGGGELFFGEGSRLTVL.

The V call is TRBV6-1, the J call TRBJ2-5, with D hard to call. The V gene lost 3 bases and the J gene lost 2 bases, with 16 bases spanning the gap. This CDR3 has 16 residues. From germline, CDR1 is MNHNS and CDR2 SASEGT. CDR3 sequence: CASSDPRTAAQETQYF. CDR3 bases: TGTGCCAGCAGTGACCCCCGAACCGCGGCTCAAGAGACCCAGTACTTC.

The rearrangement joins TRBV30 to TRBJ2-7; TRBD1 matches at 12 bases. With 3 bases clipped from V and 3 bases from J, the junction kept 3 bases outside the gene matches. CDR1 is GTSNPN and CDR2 is SVGIG in the germline V gene (reference sequence). The CDR3 is made up of 14 amino acids. DNA for the CDR3: TGTGCCTGGAGGGGACAGGGGGCTAACTACGAGCAGTACTTC. Protein: CAWRGQGANYEQYF.

The rearrangement links TRBV5-6 to TRBJ2-6, with 15 bases identical to TRBD2. V gave up 4 bases and J gave up 0 bases; unmatched junction bases: 2. CDR1 and CDR2 (germline): SGHDT, YYEEEE. The CDR3 runs to 18 residues. The CDR3 spells CASSRGLAGGSGANVLTF. DNA for the CDR3: TGTGCCAGCAGCAGGGGACTAGCGGGAGGCTCTGGGGCCAACGTCCTGACTTTC.

This chain connects TRBV5-1 to TRBJ2-7, with TRBD1 matching 7 bases. Trimming took 3 bases from V and 2 from J; bases not matched to a gene: 2. This CDR3 spans 13 amino acids. The germline V gene encodes CDR1 SGHRS and CDR2 YFSETQ. The CDR3 protein is CASSWDSTYEQYF. Here the CDR3 DNA reads TGCGCCAGCAGCTGGGACAGCACCTACGAGCAGTACTTC.

The rearrangement links TRBV30 to TRBJ2-7, with 7 bases identical to TRBD2. The V segment lost 4 bases and the J segment 2 bases; nucleotides outside the gene matches: 8. The CDR3 has 14 amino acids. Germline V gene data show CDR1 as GTSNPN and CDR2 as SVGIG (reference sequence). CDR3 residues: CAWKRGDPAYEQYF. CDR3 DNA sequence: TGTGCCTGGAAGCGGGGCGACCCTGCCTACGAGCAGTACTTC.

The chain employs TRBV5-1 and TRBJ1-2; 7 bases agree with TRBD1. This CDR3 has 14 residues. The germline V gene encodes CDR1 SGHRS and CDR2 YFSETQ. J was trimmed by 6 bases and V by 0 bases; bases with no gene match: 5. The CDR3 reads CASSLGQGGHGYTF. As DNA, the CDR3 is TGCGCCAGCAGCTTGGGTCAGGGGGGCCATGGCTACACCTTC.

The V gene is TRBV30, the J gene TRBJ1-1; 7 nucleotides agree with TRBD1. Per the germline V gene, CDR1 is GTSNPN and CDR2 is SVGIG (reference sequence). The CDR3 runs to 15 residues. V was pared by 0 bases and J by 3 bases, with 7 bases of the junction left unmatched. The CDR3 loop reads CAWSVAGGFYTEAFF. The DNA for the CDR3 is TGTGCCTGGAGTGTCGCAGGGGGTTTTTACACTGAAGCTTTCTTT.

This chain links TRBV2 with TRBJ1-6, with 8 bases lining up with TRBD1. V lost 6 bases and J lost 13; bases outside the gene matches: 14. The CDR3 spans 15 residues. CDR1 and CDR2 (germline): SNHLY, FYNNEI. DNA for the CDR3: TGTGCCAGCAGGGCAGACAGGGGAGAACTCTCTCCCCTCCACTTT. This codes for CASRADRGELSPLHF.

This chain links TRBV11-3 with TRBJ1-1; D unclear. Trimming stripped 4 bases from V and 2 bases from J, with 8 bases between. The germline V gene has CDR1 SGHNT and CDR2 YENEEA. This CDR3 comprises 13 residues. CDR3 sequence (DNA): TGTGCCAGCAGCTCCGGTCCTAACACTGAAGCTTTCTTT. Its translation: CASSSGPNTEAFF.

V and J are TRBV30 and TRBJ1-6, with D tentatively TRBD1 (5 bases). CDR1 is GTSNPN, CDR2 SVGIG, per germline (reference sequence). This CDR3 comprises 13 residues. V gave up 2 bases and J gave up 6 bases, with 8 bases separating them. The CDR3: CAWSTGFNSPLHF. DNA for the CDR3: TGTGCCTGGAGTACAGGTTTTAATTCACCCCTCCACTTT.